One sample yielded the 29 T cell receptor beta chains listed below, sequenced in a study of T cells in Graves' hyperthyroidism and ophthalmopathy. Amplified regions were TCR beta CDR3 sequences from RNA transcripts. The HTBI primer set was used in a first-round RT-PCR of the TCR CDR3. Via MiXCR, TCRdb re-called the multiplex PCR reads, giving one row per CDR3 protein. The sample includes about 370,000 distinct CDR3 sequences, 15% of them seen just once. The specimen was blood. The origin of the receptors is a woman aged 60-75 years with Graves' ophthalmopathy.

V is TRBV12-3 or TRBV12-4 and J is TRBJ2-1; 12 bases line up with TRBD2. J was trimmed by 9 bases and V by 6 bases; bases with no gene match: 6. There are 14 residues in the CDR3. CDR3 in DNA: TGTGCCAGCAGACGGGGACTAGCGGGCGCTGAGCAGTTCTTC. Translating gives CASRRGLAGAEQFF.

At least ten counts were recorded for this clonotype. The rearrangement joins TRBV12-3 or TRBV12-4 to TRBJ1-5; D not resolved. The CDR3 is made up of 15 amino acids. Trimming took off 4 bases at V and 2 bases at J, with 12 bases between the two ends. CDR3 bases: TGTGCCAGCAGTTCCATGGCCGTGCGCAATCAGCCCCAGCATTTT. Residues: CASSSMAVRNQPQHF.

The gene calls are TRBV4-1 and TRBJ2-2; 8 bases align to TRBD1. Unmatched junction bases numbered 0, after V lost 0 bases and J lost 6 bases. CDR3 length equals 14 residues. Germline CDR1 is MGHRA and CDR2 is YSYEKL. The CDR3 region has the DNA TGCGCCAGCAGCCAAGAACAGGGGGCCGGGGAGCTGTTTTTT. This sequence encodes CASSQEQGAGELFF.

The genes are TRBV30 and TRBJ1-2; possibly TRBD1 for D (6 bases). V lost 4 bases, J lost 8 bases, and 17 bases lay in between. The germline CDR1 and CDR2 sequences are GTSNPN and SVGIG (reference sequence). CDR3 length: 13 amino acids. CDR3 in DNA: TGTGCCTGGAACCCCCCACAGGGTCTGGGCTACACCTTC. This gives the protein CAWNPPQGLGYTF.

This clonotype has a count of ten or more. CDR3 sequence reads: CSAGRLAGVSGTDTQYF. CDR3 nucleotides: TGCAGTGCTGGAAGACTAGCGGGAGTATCGGGGACAGATACGCAGTATTTT. The J gene is TRBJ2-3, the V gene TRBV20-1; 12 bases map to TRBD2. The germline gives CDR1 DFQATT, CDR2 SNEGSKA (reference sequence). The CDR3 loop spans 17 amino acids. Losses at the gene ends were 5 bases for V and 3 bases for J; bases not matched to a gene: 12.

The table lists this clonotype with a few counts. The CDR3 sequence is CASSGQGMIGNEQFF. As DNA, the CDR3 is TGTGCCAGCAGTGGACAGGGTATGATTGGGAATGAGCAGTTCTTC. This sequence joins TRBV6-5 and TRBJ2-1, with 8 positions matching TRBD1. The CDR3 is 15 residues long. The germline V gene encodes CDR1 MNHEY and CDR2 SVGAGI. The V and J ends lost 5 bases and 7 bases, in that order; junction bases with no gene match: 10.

This clonotype was observed at least ten times. The V gene is TRBV12-3 or TRBV12-4, the J gene TRBJ2-3; D unresolved. Trimming shortened V by 5 bases and J by 4 bases, and 10 bases separated the two germline ends. The CDR3 extends over 13 amino acids. CDR3 sequence (DNA): TGTGCCAGCAGTCCGCAATCGCCAGATACGCAGTATTTT. Residues: CASSPQSPDTQYF.

This clonotype came up many times. The chain has TRBV7-9 and TRBJ2-7, with D hard to call. Trimming pared 5 bases from V and 3 bases from J, leaving 11 bases between. The CDR3 runs to 13 residues. CDR1 and CDR2 from the germline V gene are SEHNR and FQNEAQ (reference sequence). The CDR3 loop reads CASSQSGYYEQYF. The CDR3 DNA sequence: TGTGCCAGCAGCCAAAGTGGCTACTACGAGCAGTACTTC.

This clonotype was counted a few times. V is TRBV19 and J is TRBJ2-1; the match to TRBD1 covers 9 bases. After removal of 4 bases from V and 9 bases from J, the junction contained 16 bases not matched to a gene. Germline-derived CDR1 and CDR2 are LNHDA and SQIVND (reference sequence). This CDR3 region has 17 residues. The CDR3 loop reads CASSTRSGTGSVGEQFF. The CDR3 region has the DNA TGTGCCAGTAGTACCCGATCCGGGACAGGGAGCGTCGGTGAGCAGTTCTTC.

This clonotype turned up a few times. The V call is TRBV12-3 or TRBV12-4, the J call TRBJ1-1, with D possibly being TRBD1 (5 bases). The V gene lost 3 bases and the J gene lost 3 bases, with 11 bases spanning the gap. This CDR3 region has 14 residues. Here the CDR3 reads CASSFGDLYTEAFF. CDR3 nucleotide sequence: TGTGCCAGCAGTTTTGGGGACCTGTACACTGAAGCTTTCTTT.

There are a few counts of this clonotype. The chain combines TRBV7-3 with TRBJ2-1; D possibly uses TRBD1 or TRBD2 (5 bases each). Trimming pared 5 bases from V and 6 bases from J, leaving 26 bases between. From germline, CDR1 is SGHTA and CDR2 FQGTGA. The CDR3 is 18 residues long. The CDR3 is CASSKVGPNPLLSNEQFF. The CDR3 nucleotides read TGTGCCAGCAGCAAAGTGGGACCCAATCCCCTCCTAAGCAATGAGCAGTTCTTC.

CDR3 in DNA: TGTGCCAGCAGTTTTTCTAGCGGGAGACACGAGCAGTACTTC. Its protein product is CASSFSSGRHEQYF. The chain combines TRBV27 with TRBJ2-7; 10 nucleotides align to TRBD2. The CDR3 totals 14 residues. J lost 5 bases, V lost 3 bases, and 4 bases had no gene match. The germline gives CDR1 MNHEY, CDR2 SMNVEV (reference sequence).

This clonotype was detected many times. The gene calls are TRBV5-4 and TRBJ2-7, with 9 bases that match TRBD2. The V gene end was trimmed by 4 bases and the J gene end by 2 bases; junction bases not matched to a gene: 4. In germline, CDR1 is SGHNT, CDR2 YYREEE (reference sequence). The CDR3 totals 14 residues. Written as DNA, the CDR3 is TGTGCCAGCAGCCAAGCGGGGGGCGCCTACGAGCAGTACTTC. Protein product: CASSQAGGAYEQYF.

This clonotype has a count of ten or more. A junction boundary mismatches the germline segment, possibly from a read error. V is TRBV5-1 and J is TRBJ2-3; 15 nucleotides match TRBD2. Germline loops: CDR1 SGHRS, CDR2 YFSETQ. This CDR3 is 16 amino acids long. The CDR3 is CASSSGTSGRPDTQYF. In DNA, the CDR3 is TGTGCCAGCAGTTCCGGGACTAGCGGGAGGCCAGATACGCAGTATTTT.

This chain connects TRBV5-1 to TRBJ2-5; TRBD1 matches 8 bases. Per germline, CDR1 SGHRS and CDR2 YFSETQ. This CDR3 has 16 residues. The V segment lost 4 bases and the J segment 3 bases; nucleotides outside the gene matches: 11. CDR3 amino acids: CASSKRQGTNEETQYF. In DNA form, the CDR3 reads TGCGCCAGCAGCAAGCGACAGGGGACCAACGAAGAGACCCAGTACTTC.

This clonotype was recorded a few times. The chain has TRBV18 and TRBJ2-5, with D perhaps being TRBD1 or TRBD2 (6 bases each). V was clipped by 4 bases and J by 3 bases, with 15 bases between them. The germline V gene has CDR1 KGHSH and CDR2 LQKENI. This CDR3 is built from 15 residues. The CDR3 DNA reads TGTGCCAGCTCACATCCTACCGGGGGCGAAGAGACCCAGTACTTC. This gives the protein CASSHPTGGEETQYF.

The gene calls are TRBV3-1 and TRBJ2-7; D unclear. Per germline, CDR1 LGHDT and CDR2 YNNKEL (reference sequence). V was trimmed by 1 base and J by 0 bases, leaving 7 bases between them. The CDR3 is 14 amino acids. The CDR3 loop is CASSQASLSYEQYF. DNA for the CDR3: TGTGCCAGCAGCCAAGCGAGCCTCTCCTACGAGCAGTACTTC.

As concerns this clonotype: This may be a read error, as it is one base from a much larger clone. This chain uses TRBV11-2 with TRBJ2-7; 10 bases are a match to TRBD1. Germline V gene lookup returns CDR1 SGHAT and CDR2 FQNNGV. The CDR3 is 14 residues long. The CDR3 spells CASSWGQGSYKQYF. The DNA of the CDR3 is TGTGCCAGCAGTTGGGGACAGGGGTCCTACAAGCAGTACTTC.

This clonotype came up many times. The chain links TRBV27 to TRBJ2-2; a weak D match, TRBD1 (5 bases). Trimming took off 8 bases at V and 6 bases at J, with 25 bases between the two ends. The CDR3 extends over 17 amino acids. Germline lookup yields CDR1 MNHEY and CDR2 SMNVEV (reference sequence). For the CDR3, the DNA is TGTGCCAGCGGCCCCAGGGAAAGGGCCTTTAATTCCGGGGAGCTGTTTTTT. Protein product: CASGPRERAFNSGELFF.

Comments on this clonotype: The DNA is left out, because the CDR3 cannot be placed on it with certainty; the CDR3 is given as TCRdb lists it. The chain uses TRBV5-1 and TRBJ2-5; the D call of TRBD2 is as the table states it, not checked on the DNA. Per the germline V gene, CDR1 is SGHRS and CDR2 is YFSETQ. The CDR3 spans 18 amino acids, including both terminal residues. CDR3 residues: CASSFYICSASPQETQYF.

This clonotype has ten or more counts. The chain has TRBV28 and TRBJ2-7; 9 bases line up with TRBD1. CDR3 length: 15 residues. Trimming removed 6 bases from V and 4 bases from J; junction bases left unmatched: 10. Germline CDR1 is MDHEN and CDR2 is SYDVKM. CDR3 sequence (DNA): TGTGCCAGCAGCACTCCAGGACAGGGGAGGTACGAGCAGTACTTC. This gives the protein CASSTPGQGRYEQYF.

V and J are TRBV10-2 and TRBJ2-2; 7 nucleotides agree with TRBD1. The germline V gene has CDR1 WSHSY and CDR2 SAAADI. The CDR3 is made up of 13 amino acids. Germline trimming cut 8 bases from V and 4 bases from J; bases unmatched to any gene: 4. CDR3 DNA sequence: TGCGCCAGCGGCGACAGGGTCACCGGGGAGCTGTTTTTT. This translates into CASGDRVTGELFF.

This clonotype was seen ten or more times. This rearrangement joins TRBV19 to TRBJ2-2; D may be TRBD2 (5 bases). Germline CDR1 and CDR2: LNHDA and SQIVND (reference sequence). The CDR3 loop spans 14 amino acids. With 5 bases removed from V and 1 base from J, the gap between germline ends came to 8 bases. CDR3 residues: CASSVAMNTGELFF. CDR3 in DNA: TGTGCCAGTAGTGTAGCGATGAACACCGGGGAGCTGTTTTTT.

This clonotype was seen a few times. The rearrangement links TRBV10-3 to TRBJ2-7, with TRBD2 matching over 7 bases. The ends lost 2 bases at V and 0 bases at J; junction bases unmatched: 4. The germline CDR1 and CDR2 sequences are ENHRY and SYGVKD. The length of the CDR3 is 15 residues. The DNA for the CDR3 is TGTGCCATCAGTGAGGGTAGCGGGCTCTCCTACGAGCAGTACTTC. It specifies CAISEGSGLSYEQYF.

Only a few counts were recorded for this clonotype. V gene TRBV6-6 combines with J gene TRBJ1-3, with no clear D. Germline V gives CDR1 MNHNY, CDR2 SVGAGI (reference sequence). V was trimmed by 0 bases and J by 0 bases, leaving 15 bases between them. The CDR3 spans 18 residues. This chain's CDR3 is CASSYSTLSGDSGNTIYF. Written as DNA, the CDR3 is TGTGCCAGCAGTTACTCGACGTTGTCCGGAGACTCTGGAAACACCATATATTTT.

This clonotype was seen a handful of times. The CDR3 loop reads CASRGSGPYNEQFF. For the CDR3, the DNA is TGTGCCAGCAGGGGTAGCGGGCCTTACAATGAGCAGTTCTTC. The V and J genes are TRBV28 and TRBJ2-1; 7 bases map to TRBD2. CDR3 length: 14 residues. The germline V gene encodes CDR1 MDHEN and CDR2 SYDVKM. V was clipped by 6 bases and J by 4 bases; unmatched bases: 6. The whole variable domain, remainder taken from reference TRBV28 and TRBJ2-1, is DVKVTQSSRYLVKRTGEKVFLECVQDMDHENMFWYRQDPGLGLRLIYFSYDVKMKEKGDIPEGYSVSREKKERFSLILESASTNQTSMYLCASRGSGPYNEQFFGPGTRLTVL.

This clonotype was seen repeatedly, ten times or more. CDR3 region: CASSSLQETQYF. The CDR3 DNA reads as TGTGCCAGCAGCTCCCTGCAAGAGACCCAGTACTTC. The chain joins TRBV13 to TRBJ2-5; no clear D. This CDR3 spans 12 amino acids. V shed 4 bases and J shed 2 bases, with 5 bases lying between them. The germline CDR1 and CDR2 sequences are PRHDT and FYEKMQ (reference sequence).

This clonotype has at least ten counts. This chain connects TRBV2 to TRBJ2-3, with D possibly being TRBD2 (6 bases). The CDR3 is 16 residues long. V was shortened by 7 bases and J by 4 bases, with 21 bases between the two germline ends. Germline V gives CDR1 SNHLY, CDR2 FYNNEI. CDR3 sequence: CASNRGTAGSADTQYF. DNA for the CDR3: TGTGCCAGCAACCGGGGGACGGCCGGGTCAGCAGATACGCAGTATTTT.

This clonotype was seen a handful of times. The chain uses TRBV18 and TRBJ1-6, with a weak D call TRBD1 (6 bases). V shed 6 bases and J shed 10 bases, with 19 bases lying between them. The CDR3 contains 15 residues. Per germline, CDR1 KGHSH and CDR2 LQKENI. CDR3 sequence reads: CASSPTQGRESPLHF. In DNA form, the CDR3 reads TGTGCCAGCTCCCCTACACAGGGAAGGGAGTCACCCCTCCACTTT.